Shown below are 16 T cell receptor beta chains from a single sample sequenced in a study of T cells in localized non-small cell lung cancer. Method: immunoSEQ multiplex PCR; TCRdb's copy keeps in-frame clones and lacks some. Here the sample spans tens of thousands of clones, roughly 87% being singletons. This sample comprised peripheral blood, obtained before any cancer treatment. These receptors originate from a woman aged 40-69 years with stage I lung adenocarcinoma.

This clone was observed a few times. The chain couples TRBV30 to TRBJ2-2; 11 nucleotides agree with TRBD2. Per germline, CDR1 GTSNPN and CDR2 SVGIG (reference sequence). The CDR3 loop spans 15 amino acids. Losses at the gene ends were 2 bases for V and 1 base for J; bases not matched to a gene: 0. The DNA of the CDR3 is TGTGCCTGGAGTCTAGCGGGAGGGAACACCGGGGAGCTGTTTTTT. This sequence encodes CAWSLAGGNTGELFF. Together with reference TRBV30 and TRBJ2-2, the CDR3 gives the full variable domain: SQTIHQWPATLVQPVGSPLSLECTVEGTSNPNLYWYRQAAGRGLQLLFYSVGIGQISSEVPQNLSASRPQDRQFILSSKKLLLSDSGFYLCAWSLAGGNTGELFFGEGSRLTVL.

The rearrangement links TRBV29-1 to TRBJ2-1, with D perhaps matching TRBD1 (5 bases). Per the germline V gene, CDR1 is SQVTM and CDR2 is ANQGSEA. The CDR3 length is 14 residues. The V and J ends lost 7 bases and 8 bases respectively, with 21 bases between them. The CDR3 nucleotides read TGCAGCGCTGTAGCAGGGAATATAAACGATGAGCAGTTCTTC. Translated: CSAVAGNINDEQFF.

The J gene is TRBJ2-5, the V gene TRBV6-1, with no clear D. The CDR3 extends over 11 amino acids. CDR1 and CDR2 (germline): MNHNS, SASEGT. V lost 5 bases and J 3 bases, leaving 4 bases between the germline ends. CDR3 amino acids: CASSYKETQYF. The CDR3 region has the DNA TGTGCCAGCAGTTACAAAGAGACCCAGTACTTC.

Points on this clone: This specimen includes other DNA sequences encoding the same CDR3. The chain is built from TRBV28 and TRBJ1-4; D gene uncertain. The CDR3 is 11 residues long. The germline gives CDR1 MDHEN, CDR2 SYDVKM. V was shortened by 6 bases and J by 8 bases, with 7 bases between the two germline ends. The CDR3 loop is CASSLREKLFF. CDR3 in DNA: TGTGCCAGCAGCCTGAGAGAAAAACTGTTTTTT.

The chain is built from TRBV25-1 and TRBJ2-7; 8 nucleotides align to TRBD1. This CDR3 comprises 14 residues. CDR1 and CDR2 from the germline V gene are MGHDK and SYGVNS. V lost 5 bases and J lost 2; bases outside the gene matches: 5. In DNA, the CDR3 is TGTGCCAGCAGTCCCTGGGGACAGGCCTACGAGCAGTACTTC. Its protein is CASSPWGQAYEQYF.

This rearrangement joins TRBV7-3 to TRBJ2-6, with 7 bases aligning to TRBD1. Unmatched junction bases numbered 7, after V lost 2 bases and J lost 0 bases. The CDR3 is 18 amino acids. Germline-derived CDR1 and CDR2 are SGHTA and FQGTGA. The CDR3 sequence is CASSLRSGGASGANVLTF. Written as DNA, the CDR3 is TGTGCCAGCAGCTTACGGTCAGGGGGTGCCTCTGGGGCCAACGTCCTGACTTTC. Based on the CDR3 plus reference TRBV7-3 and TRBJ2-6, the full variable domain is GAGVSQTPSNKVTEKGKYVELRCDPISGHTALYWYRQSLGQGPEFLIYFQGTGAADDSGLPNDRFFAVRPEGSVSTLKIQRTERGDSAVYLCASSLRSGGASGANVLTFGAGSRLTVL.

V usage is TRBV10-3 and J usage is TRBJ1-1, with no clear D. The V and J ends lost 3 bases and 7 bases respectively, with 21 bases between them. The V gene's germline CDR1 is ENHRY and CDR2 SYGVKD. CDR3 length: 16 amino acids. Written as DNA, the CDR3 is TGTGCCATCAGTGATGCTCCAACACAGTTCTCTATTGAAGCTTTCTTT. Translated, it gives CAISDAPTQFSIEAFF.

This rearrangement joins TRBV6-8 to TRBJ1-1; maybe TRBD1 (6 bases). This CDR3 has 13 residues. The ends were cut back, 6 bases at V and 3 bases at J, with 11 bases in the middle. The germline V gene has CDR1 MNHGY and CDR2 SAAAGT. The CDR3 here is CASRANRDTEAFF. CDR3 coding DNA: TGTGCCAGCAGGGCGAACAGGGACACTGAAGCTTTCTTT.

This CDR3 reads CASSLGWGVNTEAFF. The CDR3 bases are TGCGCCAGCAGCTTGGGGTGGGGGGTGAACACTGAAGCTTTCTTT. The chain couples TRBV5-1 to TRBJ1-1; D possibly corresponds to TRBD1 (5 bases). Deletions cut 0 bases from V and 0 bases from J, with 9 bases between. The germline V gene encodes CDR1 SGHRS and CDR2 YFSETQ. This CDR3 contains 15 residues.

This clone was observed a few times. Here the CDR3 reads CASKGEGNSPLHF. CDR3 DNA sequence: TGTGCCAGTAAGGGGGAGGGTAATTCACCCCTCCACTTT. The chain links TRBV6-6 to TRBJ1-6, with D perhaps TRBD1 (6 bases). Germline values: CDR1 MNHNY, CDR2 SVGAGI (reference sequence). The CDR3 loop spans 13 amino acids. Trimming shortened V by 9 bases and J by 6 bases, and 12 bases separated the two germline ends.

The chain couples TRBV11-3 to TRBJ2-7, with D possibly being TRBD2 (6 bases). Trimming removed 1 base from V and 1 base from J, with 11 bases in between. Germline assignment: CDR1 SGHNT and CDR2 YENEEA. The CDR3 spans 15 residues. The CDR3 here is CASSLGGDGSYEQYF. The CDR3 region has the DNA TGTGCCAGCAGCTTAGGGGGGGATGGGTCCTACGAGCAGTACTTC.

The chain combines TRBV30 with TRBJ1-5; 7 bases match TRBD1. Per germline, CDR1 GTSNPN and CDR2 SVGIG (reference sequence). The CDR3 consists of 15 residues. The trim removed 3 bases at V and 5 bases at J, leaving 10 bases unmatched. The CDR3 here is CAWREGGQNYQPQHF. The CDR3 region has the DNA TGTGCCTGGAGAGAGGGGGGACAGAACTATCAGCCCCAGCATTTT.

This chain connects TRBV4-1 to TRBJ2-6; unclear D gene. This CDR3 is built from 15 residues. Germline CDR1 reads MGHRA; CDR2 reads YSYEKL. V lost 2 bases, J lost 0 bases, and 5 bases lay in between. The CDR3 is CASSQFPSGANVLTF. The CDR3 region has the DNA TGCGCCAGCAGCCAATTTCCCTCTGGGGCCAACGTCCTGACTTTC.

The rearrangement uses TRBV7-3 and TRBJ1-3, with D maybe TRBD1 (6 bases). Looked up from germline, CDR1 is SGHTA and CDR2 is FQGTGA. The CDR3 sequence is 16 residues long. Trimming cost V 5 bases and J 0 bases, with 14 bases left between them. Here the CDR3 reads CASSLTGPDSGNTIYF. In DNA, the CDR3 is TGTGCCAGCAGCCTTACAGGGCCTGACTCTGGAAACACCATATATTTT.

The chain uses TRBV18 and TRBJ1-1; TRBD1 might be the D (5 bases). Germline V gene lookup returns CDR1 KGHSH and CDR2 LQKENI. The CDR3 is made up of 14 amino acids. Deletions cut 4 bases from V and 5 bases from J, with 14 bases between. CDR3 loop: CASSLATADTEAFF. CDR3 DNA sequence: TGTGCCAGCTCACTAGCGACAGCCGATACTGAAGCTTTCTTT.

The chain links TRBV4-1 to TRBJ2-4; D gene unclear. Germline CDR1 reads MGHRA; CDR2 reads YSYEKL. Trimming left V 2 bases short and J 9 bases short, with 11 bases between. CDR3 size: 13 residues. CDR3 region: CASSQTPWGIQYF. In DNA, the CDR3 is TGCGCCAGCAGCCAAACCCCCTGGGGCATTCAGTACTTC.